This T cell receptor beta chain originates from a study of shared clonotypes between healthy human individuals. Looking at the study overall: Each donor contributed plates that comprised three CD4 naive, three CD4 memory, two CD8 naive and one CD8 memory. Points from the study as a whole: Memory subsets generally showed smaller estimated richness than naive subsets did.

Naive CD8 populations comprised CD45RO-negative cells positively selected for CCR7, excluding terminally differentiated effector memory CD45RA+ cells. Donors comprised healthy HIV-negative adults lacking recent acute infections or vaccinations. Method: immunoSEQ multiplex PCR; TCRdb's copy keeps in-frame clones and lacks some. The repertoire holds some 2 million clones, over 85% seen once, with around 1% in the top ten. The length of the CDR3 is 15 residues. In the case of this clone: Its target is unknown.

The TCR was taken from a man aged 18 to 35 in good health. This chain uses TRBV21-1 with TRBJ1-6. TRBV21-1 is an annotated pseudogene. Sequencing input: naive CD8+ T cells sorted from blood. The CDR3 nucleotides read TGTGCCAGCAGCAAAGGGGGTGGCTATAATTCACCCCTCCACTTT. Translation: CASSKGGGYNSPLHF.